This note documents a single T cell receptor beta chain sequence. Cohort assignment relied on participant-reported clinical history. Recovered participants had two consecutive negative NP/OP PCR tests, healthcare professional clearance, or symptom resolution. This CDR3 spans 15 amino acids. The V segment lost 4 bases and the J segment 5 bases; nucleotides outside the gene matches: 4. Germline-derived CDR1 and CDR2 are SGHRS and YFSETQ. The sample comes from a study of blood T cell repertoires in COVID-19. Study context: Nucleic acid was either cDNA or gDNA, and it came from T cells, B-cell-depleted T cells, or PBMCs.

Sequencing used immunoSEQ multiplex PCR; TCRdb keeps in-frame clones, though not all of them. This sample has fewer than 200,000 clones, with approximately 80% found just once. The receptor comes from a woman aged 45-59 years who had recovered from COVID-19. The V call is TRBV5-1, the J call TRBJ2-5; 14 bases are a match to TRBD2. Source material: PBMCs or T cells enriched from blood (not recorded which). In nucleotides, the CDR3 is TGCGCCAGCAGCGGGGGACTAGCGGGAGCGGAGACCCAGTACTTC. Translation gives CASSGGLAGAETQYF.